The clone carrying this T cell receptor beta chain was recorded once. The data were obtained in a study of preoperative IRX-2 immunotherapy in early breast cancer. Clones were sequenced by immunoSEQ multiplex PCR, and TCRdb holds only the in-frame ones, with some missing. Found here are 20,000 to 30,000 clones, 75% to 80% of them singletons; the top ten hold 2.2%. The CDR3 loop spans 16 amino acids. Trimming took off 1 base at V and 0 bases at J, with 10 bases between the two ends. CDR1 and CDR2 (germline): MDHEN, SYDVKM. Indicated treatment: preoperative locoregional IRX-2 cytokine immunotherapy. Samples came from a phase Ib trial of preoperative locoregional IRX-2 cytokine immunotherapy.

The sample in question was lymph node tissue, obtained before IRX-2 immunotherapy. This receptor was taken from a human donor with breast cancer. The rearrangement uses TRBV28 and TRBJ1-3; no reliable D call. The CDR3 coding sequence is TGTGCCAGCAGTTTATCAGGAATAAACTCTGGAAACACCATATATTTT. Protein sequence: CASSLSGINSGNTIYF.